This TCR beta chain was identified in a study of T cells in Graves' hyperthyroidism and ophthalmopathy. Germline V gene lookup returns CDR1 SGHRS and CDR2 YFSETQ. The CDR3 is made up of 14 amino acids. V was trimmed by 6 bases and J by 0 bases, leaving 9 bases between them. This clonotype was observed at least ten times. Regions amplified from RNA transcripts were the TCR beta CDR3 regions. Researchers ran a first-round RT-PCR on the TCR CDR3 using the HTBI primer set. TCRdb recomputed calls from the multiplex PCR reads with MiXCR, one row per CDR3 protein. The repertoire consists of around 300,000 distinct CDR3 sequences, with less than 30% occurring once and the leading ten covering 25% to 30%.

V gene TRBV5-1 combines with J gene TRBJ2-2; D not resolved. Source material: blood. The clonotype comes from a man aged 35 to 55 with Graves' hyperthyroidism that later progressed to Graves' ophthalmopathy. CDR3 residues: CASKGISNTGELFF. As DNA, the CDR3 is TGCGCCAGCAAGGGAATCTCGAACACCGGGGAGCTGTTTTTT.